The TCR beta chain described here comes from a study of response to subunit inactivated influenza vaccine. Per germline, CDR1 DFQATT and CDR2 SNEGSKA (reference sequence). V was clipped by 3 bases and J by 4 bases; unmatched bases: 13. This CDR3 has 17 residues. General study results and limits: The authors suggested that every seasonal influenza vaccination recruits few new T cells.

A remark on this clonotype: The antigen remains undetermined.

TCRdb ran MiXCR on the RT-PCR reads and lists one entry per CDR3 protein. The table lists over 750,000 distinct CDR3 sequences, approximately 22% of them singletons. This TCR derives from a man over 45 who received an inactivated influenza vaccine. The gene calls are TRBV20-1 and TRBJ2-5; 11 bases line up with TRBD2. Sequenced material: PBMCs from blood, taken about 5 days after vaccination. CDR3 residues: CSARGPISGRATETQYF. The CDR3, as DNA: TGCAGTGCTAGGGGGCCGATTAGCGGGAGGGCCACAGAGACCCAGTACTTC.